One T cell receptor (beta chain) is described in this entry. The antigen remains undetermined. In the PCR, 60 Vbeta and 13 Jbeta primers were used. Clones were read by immunoSEQ multiplex PCR, and TCRdb kept only the in-frame ones, dropping some. Of about 94,000 clones listed, roughly 8.2% are singletons. The sample belongs to a study of cytomegalovirus exposure and HLA in healthy donors. About the study: HLA-typed donors contributed 65 million to 95 million unique TCRs, which were held in an early data release. When 350 to 500 donors were genotyped, roughly 82% of them were found to fall in the Caucasian-associated ancestry cluster. Points from the study as a whole: DRB1 showed the most TCR associations and HLA-C the fewest in a later analysis, as rates varied by HLA locus. Researchers counted 164 TCR beta chains as cytomegalovirus-associated.

The CDR3 covers 13 residues. Germline V lookup: CDR1 MNHNS, CDR2 SASEGT. V lost 2 bases and J 1 base, leaving 5 bases between the germline ends. What was sequenced was PBMCs. V and J are TRBV6-1 and TRBJ1-2; D remains ambiguous. The receptor was isolated from a man aged 50-60 years in good health and CMV-seronegative. CDR3 sequence (DNA): TGTGCCAGCAGTGAAACAGATAACTATGGCTACACCTTC. Its translation is CASSETDNYGYTF.